One sample yielded the 2 T cell receptor beta chains listed below, sequenced in a study of tumor-infiltrating lymphocytes in primary liver carcinoma. From approximately 500 ng total RNA, TCR beta cDNA was generated with a primer in the constant region. Each TCR beta library was derived from three nested multiplex PCR rounds that employed slightly modified ARM-PCR. A C-beta reverse primer was combined with TRBV1-TRBV30 forward primers in the first two PCR rounds, and each round had roughly 9 cycles. TCRdb re-called the multiplex PCR reads through MiXCR, storing one row per CDR3 protein. The sample holds roughly 80,000 distinct CDR3 sequences; around 70% are singletons and the top ten take 19%. For each extraction, RNA and DNA were obtained together from about 20-30 mg of unsorted bulk tissue. Sequences were obtained from liver tumor tissue from sampling region 1. Regarding subset: tumor region T1, superior pole. The receptors originated from a middle-aged man with primary liver carcinoma and hepatitis B virus infection.

As regards this clonotype: A read error may account for a junction end that differs from germline. This chain joins TRBV12-3 or TRBV12-4 and TRBJ1-1; 7 bases are a match to TRBD1. This CDR3 has 13 residues. The CDR3 spells CSNSRGTSYEAFF. CDR3 bases: TGCTCCAACAGCAGGGGGACGTCTTATGAAGCTTTCTTT.

As concerns this clonotype: One junction end does not reproduce the germline sequence, and a read error may be involved. V is TRBV10-3 and J is TRBJ1-1; D unresolved. Germline CDR1 is ENHRY and CDR2 is SYGVKD. The CDR3 covers 13 residues. CDR3: CAVSESQSTEAFF. Written as DNA, the CDR3 is TGTGCCGTCAGTGAGTCGCAGAGCACTGAAGCTTTCTTT.